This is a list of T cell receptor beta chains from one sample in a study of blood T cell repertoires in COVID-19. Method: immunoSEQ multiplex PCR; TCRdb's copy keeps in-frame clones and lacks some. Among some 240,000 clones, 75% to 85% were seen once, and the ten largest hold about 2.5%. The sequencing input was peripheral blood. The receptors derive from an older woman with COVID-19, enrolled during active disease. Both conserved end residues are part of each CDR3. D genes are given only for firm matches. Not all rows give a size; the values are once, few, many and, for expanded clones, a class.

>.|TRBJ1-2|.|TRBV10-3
CAISLRGSSNYGYTF
TGTGCCATCAGCCTTCGGGGGAGTTCCAACTATGGCTACACCTTC
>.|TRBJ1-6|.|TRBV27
CASRTGNYNSPLHF
TGTGCCAGCAGGACGGGTAACTATAATTCACCCCTCCACTTT
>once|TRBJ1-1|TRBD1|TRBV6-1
CASSEAGRGTSEAFF
TGTGCCAGCAGTGAAGCCGGCAGGGGGACCTCTGAAGCTTTCTTT
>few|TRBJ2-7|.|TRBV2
CASSYSYEQYF
TGTGCCAGCAGCTACTCCTACGAGCAGTACTTC
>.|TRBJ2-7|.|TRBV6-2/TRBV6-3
CASSRPFLTGPYEQYF
TGTGCCAGCAGTAGACCGTTTCTTACAGGCCCCTACGAGCAGTACTTC
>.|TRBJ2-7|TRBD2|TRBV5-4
CASSLAPRGAYEQYF
TGTGCCAGCAGCTTGGCCCCGCGGGGGGCCTACGAGCAGTACTTC
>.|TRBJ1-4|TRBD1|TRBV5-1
CASSFNRGQNEKLFF
TGCGCCAGCAGCTTTAACAGGGGGCAGAATGAAAAACTGTTTTTT
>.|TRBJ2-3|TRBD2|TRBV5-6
CASSTGTSGGLGTTDTQYF
TGTGCCAGCAGCACCGGGACTAGCGGGGGCCTTGGGACCACAGATACGCAGTATTTT
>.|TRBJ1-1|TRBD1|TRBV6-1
CASSDQGARNTEAFF
TGTGCCAGCAGTGACCAGGGGGCTAGGAACACTGAAGCTTTCTTT
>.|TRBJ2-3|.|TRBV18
CASSPLIETTQDTQYF
TGTGCCAGCTCACCGCTTATCGAGACTACTCAGGATACGCAGTATTTT
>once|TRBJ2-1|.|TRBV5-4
CASSLTASSYNEQFF
TGTGCCAGCAGCTTAACCGCGAGCTCCTACAATGAGCAGTTCTTC
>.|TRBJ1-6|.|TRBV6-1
CASISGGGGNSPLHF
TGTGCCAGCATCTCCGGGGGGGGCGGGAATTCACCCCTCCACTTT
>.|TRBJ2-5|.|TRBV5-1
CASRTGSTETQYF
TGCGCCAGCAGAACAGGGTCAACGGAGACCCAGTACTTC
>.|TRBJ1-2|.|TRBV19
CASSIDRQYGYTF
TGTGCCAGTAGTATAGATCGACAGTATGGCTACACCTTC
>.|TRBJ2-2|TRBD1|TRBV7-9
CASSPSGGLAGELFF
TGTGCCAGCAGCCCTTCAGGGGGCTTGGCCGGGGAGCTGTTTTTT
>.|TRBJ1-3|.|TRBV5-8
CASSRGEGEPGNTIYF
TGTGCCAGCAGCCGAGGGGAGGGGGAACCTGGAAACACCATATATTTT
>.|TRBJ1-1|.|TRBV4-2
CASSQDLAYEAFF
TGTGCCAGCAGCCAAGATCTGGCATATGAAGCTTTCTTT
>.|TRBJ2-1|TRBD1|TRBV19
CASSISGTGVHNEQFF
TGTGCCAGTAGTATTAGCGGGACAGGGGTACACAATGAGCAGTTCTTC
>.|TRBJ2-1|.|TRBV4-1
CASSQIYRDFWNEQFF
TGCGCCAGCAGCCAGATTTACCGGGACTTCTGGAATGAGCAGTTCTTC
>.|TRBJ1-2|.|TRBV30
CAWSVPDYGYTF
TGTGCCTGGAGTGTCCCAGACTATGGCTACACCTTC
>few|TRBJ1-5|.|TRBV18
CASSVYGEGQPQHF
TGTGCCAGCTCAGTCTATGGGGAGGGTCAGCCCCAGCATTTT
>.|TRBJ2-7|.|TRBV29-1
CSVAVGLSPGEQYF
TGCAGCGTTGCGGTGGGGCTCTCCCCCGGCGAGCAGTACTTC
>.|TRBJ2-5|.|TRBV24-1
CATSDLGQGGETQYF
TGTGCCACCAGTGATTTGGGACAGGGAGGGGAGACCCAGTACTTC
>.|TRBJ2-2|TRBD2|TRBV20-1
CSASRTSGPGEAGELFF
TGCAGTGCTAGTCGGACTAGCGGGCCCGGTGAGGCCGGGGAGCTGTTTTTT
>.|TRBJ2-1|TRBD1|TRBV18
CASSVDRNNEQFF
TGTGCCAGCTCAGTGGACAGGAACAATGAGCAGTTCTTC
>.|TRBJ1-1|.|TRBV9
CASSVDGVNTEAFF
TGTGCCAGCAGCGTAGACGGGGTGAACACTGAAGCTTTCTTT
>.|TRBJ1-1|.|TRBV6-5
CASSYSSRGNTEAFF
TGTGCCAGCAGTTACTCGTCCAGGGGGAACACTGAAGCTTTCTTT
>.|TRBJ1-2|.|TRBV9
CASSVVGGVGYTF
TGTGCCAGCAGCGTAGTAGGGGGGGTTGGCTACACCTTC
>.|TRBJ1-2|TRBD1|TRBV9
CASSKTGNDFNGYTF
TGTGCCAGCAGCAAGACAGGGAACGACTTCAATGGCTACACCTTC
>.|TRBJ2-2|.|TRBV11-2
CASSLIGGNTGELFF
TGTGCCAGCAGCTTAATAGGGGGAAACACCGGGGAGCTGTTTTTT
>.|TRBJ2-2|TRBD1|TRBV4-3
CASSQDRGRELFF
TGCGCCAGCAGCCAGGACAGGGGGAGAGAGCTGTTTTTT
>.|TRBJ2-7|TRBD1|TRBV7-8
CASSLESRQGAPRGYEQYF
TGTGCCAGCAGCTTAGAATCGCGGCAGGGGGCCCCGCGGGGCTACGAGCAGTACTTC
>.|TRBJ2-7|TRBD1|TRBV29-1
CSARDRYYEQYF
TGCAGCGCCCGGGACAGGTACTACGAGCAGTACTTC
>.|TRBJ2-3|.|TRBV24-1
CATSWAQGPTDTQYF
TGTGCCACCAGTTGGGCCCAGGGGCCAACAGATACGCAGTATTTT
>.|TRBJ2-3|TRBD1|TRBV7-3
CASSSRPTGDILAETDTQYF
TGTGCCAGCAGCTCCCGACCGACAGGGGACATTCTGGCCGAAACAGATACGCAGTATTTT
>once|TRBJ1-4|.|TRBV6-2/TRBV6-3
CASSWSGVNEKLFF
TGTGCCAGCAGCTGGTCGGGTGTTAATGAAAAACTGTTTTTT
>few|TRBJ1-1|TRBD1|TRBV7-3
CASSPTDRAGEAFF
TGTGCCAGCAGCCCTACAGACAGGGCGGGGGAAGCTTTCTTT
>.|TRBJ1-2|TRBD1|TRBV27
CASSKQGSRGYTF
TGTGCCAGCAGCAAACAGGGGTCTCGCGGCTACACCTTC
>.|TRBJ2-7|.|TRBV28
CASSFLGPAYEQYF
TGTGCCAGCAGTTTTTTGGGGCCAGCCTACGAGCAGTACTTC
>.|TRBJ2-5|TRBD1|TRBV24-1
CATSDGGRGPKETQYF
TGTGCCACCAGTGATGGGGGCAGGGGGCCTAAAGAGACCCAGTACTTC
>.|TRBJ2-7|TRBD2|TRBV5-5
CASSHGLAGGPSGLNEQYF
TGTGCCAGCAGCCATGGACTAGCGGGAGGGCCTAGTGGGTTGAACGAGCAGTACTTC
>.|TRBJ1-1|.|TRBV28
CASSPAGTRTEAFF
TGTGCCAGCAGTCCCGCCGGGACAAGAACTGAAGCTTTCTTT
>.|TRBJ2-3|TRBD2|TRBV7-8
CASGPEGGSTDTQYF
TGTGCCAGCGGGCCCGAAGGCGGGAGTACAGATACGCAGTATTTT
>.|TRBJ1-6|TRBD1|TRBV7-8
CASSRTGGGNSPLHF
TGTGCCAGCAGCAGGACAGGGGGCGGTAATTCACCCCTCCACTTT
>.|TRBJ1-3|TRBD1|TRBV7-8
CASSSTGASGNTIYF
TGTGCCAGCAGCTCAACAGGGGCCTCTGGAAACACCATATATTTT
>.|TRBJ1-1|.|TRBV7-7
CASSPGLSNTEAFF
TGTGCTAGCAGTCCAGGGTTGTCGAACACTGAAGCTTTCTTT
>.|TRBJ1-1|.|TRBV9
CASTYSATNTEAFF
TGTGCCAGCACCTATAGCGCCACGAACACTGAAGCTTTCTTT
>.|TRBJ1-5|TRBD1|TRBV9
CASSADRGGNQPQHF
TGTGCCAGCAGCGCCGACAGGGGGGGCAATCAGCCCCAGCATTTT
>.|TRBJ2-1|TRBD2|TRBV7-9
CASSFTSGDAHYNEQFF
TGTGCCAGCAGCTTCACTAGCGGGGACGCCCATTACAATGAGCAGTTCTTC
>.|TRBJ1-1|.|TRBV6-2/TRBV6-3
CASSFVGVREAFF
TGTGCCAGCAGTTTCGTGGGAGTGCGGGAAGCTTTCTTT
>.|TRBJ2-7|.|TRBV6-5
CASSYARTYEQYF
TGTGCCAGCAGTTACGCCAGGACCTACGAGCAGTACTTC
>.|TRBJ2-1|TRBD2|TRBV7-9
CASSPGTSASRYNEQFF
TGTGCCAGCAGCCCGGGGACTAGCGCCTCCCGATACAATGAGCAGTTCTTC
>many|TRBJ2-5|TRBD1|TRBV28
CASWDRGETQYF
TGTGCCAGCTGGGACAGGGGTGAGACCCAGTACTTC
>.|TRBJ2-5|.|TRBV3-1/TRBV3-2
CASSQLRGETQYF
TGTGCCAGCAGCCAATTAAGGGGGGAGACCCAGTACTTC
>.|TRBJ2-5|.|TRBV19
CASSAGTEVWKTQYF
TGTGCCAGTAGTGCCGGGACTGAGGTATGGAAGACCCAGTACTTC
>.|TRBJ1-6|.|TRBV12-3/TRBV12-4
CASSSGQRVPLHF
TGTGCCAGCAGCTCCGGACAGCGCGTTCCCCTCCACTTT
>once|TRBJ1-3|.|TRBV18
CASSPQGSGNTIYF
TGTGCCAGCTCACCGCAGGGCTCTGGAAACACCATATATTTT